This T cell receptor beta chain was observed in a study of T cell repertoires in ileal Crohn's disease. Study-wide results and caveats: Clonal expansions were more frequent in active smokers than non-smokers at surgery.

V was clipped by 1 base and J by 6 bases; unmatched bases: 15. The CDR3 runs to 18 residues. From germline, CDR1 is SGHVS and CDR2 FQNEAQ. Generated by immunoSEQ multiplex PCR, the TCRdb table keeps only in-frame clones and is missing some. This sample has over 3,000 clones, with just over 85% found just once. The time point was: neoterminal ileum biopsy at postoperative endoscopy, about 6 months after surgery. This clone has only a few counts. Its antigen is unidentified. The source material was ileal tissue. V gene TRBV7-8 combines with J gene TRBJ1-5; 7 bases line up with TRBD1. The source is an adult with Crohn's disease. CDR3: CASSLGSSFRDSRQPQHF. CDR3 coding DNA: TGTGCCAGCAGCTTAGGCTCTTCCTTTCGGGACAGCCGTCAGCCCCAGCATTTT.